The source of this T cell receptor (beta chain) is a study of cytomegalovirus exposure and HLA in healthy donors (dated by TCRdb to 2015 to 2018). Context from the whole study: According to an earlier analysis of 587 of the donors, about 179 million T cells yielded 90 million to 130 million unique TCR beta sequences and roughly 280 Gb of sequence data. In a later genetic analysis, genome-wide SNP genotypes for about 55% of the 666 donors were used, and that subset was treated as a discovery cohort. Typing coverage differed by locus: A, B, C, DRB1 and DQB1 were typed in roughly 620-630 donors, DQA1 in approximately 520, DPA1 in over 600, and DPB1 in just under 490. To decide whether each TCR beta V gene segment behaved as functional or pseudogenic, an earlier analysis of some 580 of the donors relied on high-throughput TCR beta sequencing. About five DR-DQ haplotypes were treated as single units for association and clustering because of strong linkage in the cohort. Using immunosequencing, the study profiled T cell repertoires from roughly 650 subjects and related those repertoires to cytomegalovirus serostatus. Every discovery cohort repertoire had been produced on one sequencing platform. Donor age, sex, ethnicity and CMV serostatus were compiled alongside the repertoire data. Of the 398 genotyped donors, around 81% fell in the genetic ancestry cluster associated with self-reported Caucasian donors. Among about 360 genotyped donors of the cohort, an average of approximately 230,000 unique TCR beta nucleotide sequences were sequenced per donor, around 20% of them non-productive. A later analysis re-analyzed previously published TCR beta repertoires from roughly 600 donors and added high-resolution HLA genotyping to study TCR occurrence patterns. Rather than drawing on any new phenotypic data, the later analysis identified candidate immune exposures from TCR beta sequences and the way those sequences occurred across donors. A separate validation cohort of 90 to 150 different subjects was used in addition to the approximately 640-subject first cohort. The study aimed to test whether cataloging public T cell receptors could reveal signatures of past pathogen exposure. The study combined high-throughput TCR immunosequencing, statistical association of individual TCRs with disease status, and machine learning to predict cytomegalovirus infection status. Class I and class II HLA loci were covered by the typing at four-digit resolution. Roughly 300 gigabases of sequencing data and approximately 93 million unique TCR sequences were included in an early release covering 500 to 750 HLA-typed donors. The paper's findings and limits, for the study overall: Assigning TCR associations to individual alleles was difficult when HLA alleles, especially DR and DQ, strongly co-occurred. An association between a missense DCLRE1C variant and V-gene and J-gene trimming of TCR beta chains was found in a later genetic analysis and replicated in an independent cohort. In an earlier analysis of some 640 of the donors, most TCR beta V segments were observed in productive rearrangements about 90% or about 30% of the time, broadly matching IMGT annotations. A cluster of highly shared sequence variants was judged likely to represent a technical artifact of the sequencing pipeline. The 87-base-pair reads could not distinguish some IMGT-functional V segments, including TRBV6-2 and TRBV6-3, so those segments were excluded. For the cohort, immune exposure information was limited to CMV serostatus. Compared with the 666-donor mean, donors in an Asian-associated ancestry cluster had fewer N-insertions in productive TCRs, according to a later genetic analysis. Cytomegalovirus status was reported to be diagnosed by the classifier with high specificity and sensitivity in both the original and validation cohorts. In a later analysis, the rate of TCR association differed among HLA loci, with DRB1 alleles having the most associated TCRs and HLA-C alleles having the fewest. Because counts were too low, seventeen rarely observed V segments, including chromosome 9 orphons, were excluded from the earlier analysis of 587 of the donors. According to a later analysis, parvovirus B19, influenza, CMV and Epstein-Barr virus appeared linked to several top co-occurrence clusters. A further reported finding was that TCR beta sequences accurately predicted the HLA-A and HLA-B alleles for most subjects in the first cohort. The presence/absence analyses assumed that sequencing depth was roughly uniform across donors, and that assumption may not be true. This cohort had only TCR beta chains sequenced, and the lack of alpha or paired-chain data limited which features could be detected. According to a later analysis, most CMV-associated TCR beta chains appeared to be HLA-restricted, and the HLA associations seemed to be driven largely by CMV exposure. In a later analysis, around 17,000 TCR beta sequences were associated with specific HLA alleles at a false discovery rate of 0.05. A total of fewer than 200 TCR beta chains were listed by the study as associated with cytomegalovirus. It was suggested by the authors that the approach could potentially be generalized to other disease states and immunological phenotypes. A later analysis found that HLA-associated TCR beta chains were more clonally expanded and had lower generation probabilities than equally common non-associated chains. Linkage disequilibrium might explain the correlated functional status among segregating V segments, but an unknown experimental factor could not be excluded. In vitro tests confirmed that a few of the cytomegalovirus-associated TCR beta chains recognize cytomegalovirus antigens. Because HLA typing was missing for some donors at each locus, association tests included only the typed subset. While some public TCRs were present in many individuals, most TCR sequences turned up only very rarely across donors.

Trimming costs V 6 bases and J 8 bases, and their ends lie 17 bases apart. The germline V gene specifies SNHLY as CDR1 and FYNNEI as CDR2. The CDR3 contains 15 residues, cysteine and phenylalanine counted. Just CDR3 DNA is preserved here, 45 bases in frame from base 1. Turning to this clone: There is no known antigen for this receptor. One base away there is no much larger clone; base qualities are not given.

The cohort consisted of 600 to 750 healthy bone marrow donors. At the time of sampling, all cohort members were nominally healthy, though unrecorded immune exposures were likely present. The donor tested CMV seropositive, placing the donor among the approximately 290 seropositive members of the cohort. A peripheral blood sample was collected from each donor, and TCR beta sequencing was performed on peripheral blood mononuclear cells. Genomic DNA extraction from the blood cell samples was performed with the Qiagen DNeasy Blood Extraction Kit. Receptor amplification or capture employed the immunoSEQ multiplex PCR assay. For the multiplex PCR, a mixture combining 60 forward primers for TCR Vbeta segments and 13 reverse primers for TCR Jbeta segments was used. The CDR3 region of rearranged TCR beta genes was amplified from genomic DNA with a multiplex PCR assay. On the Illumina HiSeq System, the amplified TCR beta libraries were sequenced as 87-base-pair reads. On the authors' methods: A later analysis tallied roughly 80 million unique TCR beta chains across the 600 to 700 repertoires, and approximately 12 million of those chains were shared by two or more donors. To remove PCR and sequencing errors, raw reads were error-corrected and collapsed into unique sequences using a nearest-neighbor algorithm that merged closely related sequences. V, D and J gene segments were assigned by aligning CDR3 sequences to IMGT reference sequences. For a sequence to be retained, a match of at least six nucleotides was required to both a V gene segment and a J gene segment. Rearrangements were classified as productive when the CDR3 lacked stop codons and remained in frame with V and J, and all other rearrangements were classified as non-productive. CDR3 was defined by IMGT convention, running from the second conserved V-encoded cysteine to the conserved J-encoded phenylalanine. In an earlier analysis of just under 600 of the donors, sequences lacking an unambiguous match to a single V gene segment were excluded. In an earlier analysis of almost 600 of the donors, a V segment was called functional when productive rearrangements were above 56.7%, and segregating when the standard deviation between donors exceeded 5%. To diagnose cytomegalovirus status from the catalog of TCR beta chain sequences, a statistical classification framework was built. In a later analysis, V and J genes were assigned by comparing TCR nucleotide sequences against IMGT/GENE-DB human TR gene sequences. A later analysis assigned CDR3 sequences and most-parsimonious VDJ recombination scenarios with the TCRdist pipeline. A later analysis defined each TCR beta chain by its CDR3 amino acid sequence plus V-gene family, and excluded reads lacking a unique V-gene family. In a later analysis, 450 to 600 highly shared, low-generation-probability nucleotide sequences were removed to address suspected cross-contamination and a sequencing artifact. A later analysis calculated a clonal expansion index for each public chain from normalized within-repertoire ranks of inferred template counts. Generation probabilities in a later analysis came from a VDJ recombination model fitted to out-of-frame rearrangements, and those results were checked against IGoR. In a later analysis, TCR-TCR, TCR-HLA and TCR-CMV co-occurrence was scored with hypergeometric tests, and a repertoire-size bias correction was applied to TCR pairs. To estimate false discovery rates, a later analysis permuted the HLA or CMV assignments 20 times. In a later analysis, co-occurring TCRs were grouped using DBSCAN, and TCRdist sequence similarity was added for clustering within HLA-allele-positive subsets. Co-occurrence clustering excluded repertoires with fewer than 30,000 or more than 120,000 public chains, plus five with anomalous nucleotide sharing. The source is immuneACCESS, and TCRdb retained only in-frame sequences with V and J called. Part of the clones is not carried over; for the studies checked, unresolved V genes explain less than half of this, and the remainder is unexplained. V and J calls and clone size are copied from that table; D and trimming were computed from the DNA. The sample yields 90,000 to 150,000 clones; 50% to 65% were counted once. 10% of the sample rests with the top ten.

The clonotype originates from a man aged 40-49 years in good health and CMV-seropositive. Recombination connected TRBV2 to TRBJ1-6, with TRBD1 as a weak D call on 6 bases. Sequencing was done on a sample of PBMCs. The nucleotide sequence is TGTGCCAGCAGCAAGGACAGCCCAAGAGATTCACCCCTCCACTTT. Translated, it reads CASSKDSPRDSPLHF. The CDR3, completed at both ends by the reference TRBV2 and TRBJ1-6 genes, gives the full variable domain EPEVTQTPSHQVTQMGQEVILRCVPISNHLYFYWYRQILGQKVEFLVSFYNNEISEKSEIFDDQFSVERPDGSNFTLKIRSTKLEDSAMYFCASSKDSPRDSPLHFGNGTRLTVT.